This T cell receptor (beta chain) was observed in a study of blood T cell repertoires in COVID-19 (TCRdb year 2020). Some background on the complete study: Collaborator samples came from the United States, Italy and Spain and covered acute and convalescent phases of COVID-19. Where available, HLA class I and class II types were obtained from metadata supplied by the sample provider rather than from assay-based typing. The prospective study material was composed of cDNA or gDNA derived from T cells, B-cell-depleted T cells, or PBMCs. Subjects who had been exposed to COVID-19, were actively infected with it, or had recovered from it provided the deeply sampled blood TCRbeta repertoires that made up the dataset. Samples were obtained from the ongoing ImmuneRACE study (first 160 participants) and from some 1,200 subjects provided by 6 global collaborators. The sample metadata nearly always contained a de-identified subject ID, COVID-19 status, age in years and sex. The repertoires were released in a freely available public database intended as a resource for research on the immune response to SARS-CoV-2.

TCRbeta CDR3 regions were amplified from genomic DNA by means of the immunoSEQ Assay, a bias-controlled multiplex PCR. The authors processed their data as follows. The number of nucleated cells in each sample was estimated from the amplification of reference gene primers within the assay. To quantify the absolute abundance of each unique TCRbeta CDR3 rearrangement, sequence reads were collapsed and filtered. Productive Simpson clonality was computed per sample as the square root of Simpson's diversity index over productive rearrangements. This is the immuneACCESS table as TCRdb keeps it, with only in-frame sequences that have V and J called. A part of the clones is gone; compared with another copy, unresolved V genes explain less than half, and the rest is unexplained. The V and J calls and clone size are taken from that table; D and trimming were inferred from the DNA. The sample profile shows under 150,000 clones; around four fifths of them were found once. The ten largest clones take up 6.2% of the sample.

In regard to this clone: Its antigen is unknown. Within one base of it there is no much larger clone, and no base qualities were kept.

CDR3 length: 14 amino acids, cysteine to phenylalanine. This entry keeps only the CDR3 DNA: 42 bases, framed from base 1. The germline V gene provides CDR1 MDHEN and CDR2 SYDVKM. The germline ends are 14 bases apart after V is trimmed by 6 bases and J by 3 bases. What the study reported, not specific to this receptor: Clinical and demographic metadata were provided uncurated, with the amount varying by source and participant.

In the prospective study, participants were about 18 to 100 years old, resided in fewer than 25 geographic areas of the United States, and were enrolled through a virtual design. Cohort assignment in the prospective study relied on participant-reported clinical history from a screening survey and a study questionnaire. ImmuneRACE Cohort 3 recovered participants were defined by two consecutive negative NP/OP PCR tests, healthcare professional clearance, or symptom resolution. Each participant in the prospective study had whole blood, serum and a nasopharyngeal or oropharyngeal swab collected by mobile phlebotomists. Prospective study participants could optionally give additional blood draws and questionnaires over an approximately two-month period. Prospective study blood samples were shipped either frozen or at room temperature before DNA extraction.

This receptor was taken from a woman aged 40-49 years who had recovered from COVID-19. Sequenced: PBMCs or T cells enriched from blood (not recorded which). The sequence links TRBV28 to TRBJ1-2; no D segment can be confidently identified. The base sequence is TGTGCCAGCAGCCCTTACCGCGTGGACTATGGCTACACCTTC. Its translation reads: CASSPYRVDYGYTF.